The sequence of this TCR beta chain was determined in a study of blood T cell repertoires in COVID-19 (dated by TCRdb to about 2020). Context from the whole study: Samples covering the acute and convalescent phases of COVID-19 were provided by collaborators in the United States, Italy and Spain. The dataset comprised deeply sampled blood TCRbeta repertoires from subjects exposed to, actively infected with, or recovered from COVID-19. Where available, HLA class I and class II types were obtained from metadata supplied by the sample provider rather than from assay-based typing. The material from the prospective study consisted of cDNA or gDNA derived from T cells, B-cell-depleted T cells, or PBMCs. The samples were drawn from two sources: the first 160 participants of the ongoing ImmuneRACE study, and fewer than 1,500 subjects contributed by 6 global collaborators. A de-identified subject ID, COVID-19 status, age in years and sex were almost always included in the sample metadata. The repertoires were released in a freely available public database meant as a resource for research on the immune response to SARS-CoV-2.

Including the terminal cysteine and phenylalanine, the CDR3 comprises 13 residues. Only CDR3 DNA is held: 39 bases, read in frame from base 1. At the junction V is shortened by 4 bases and J by 4 bases, with 8 bases in between. In the germline V gene (reference sequence), CDR1 corresponds to SEHNR and CDR2 to FQNEAQ. General study outcomes and caveats: The quantity of clinical and demographic metadata differed by source and by participant and was supplied without curation.

The collaborating institutions used their own protocols to collect whole blood in K2EDTA tubes. For TCRbeta analysis, collaborator samples were shipped as frozen whole blood, as isolated PBMCs, or as DNA extracted from either sample type. To note about this clone: Its antigen specificity is not known. The record has no base qualities; no much larger clone is one base away.

TCRbeta CDR3 regions were amplified from genomic DNA by means of the immunoSEQ Assay, a bias-controlled multiplex PCR. Per the authors' processing: Nucleated cell counts per sample were estimated from amplification of reference gene primers within the assay. Sequence reads were collapsed and filtered to measure the absolute abundance of every unique TCRbeta CDR3 rearrangement. For each sample, productive Simpson clonality was calculated as the square root of Simpson's diversity index across productive rearrangements. TCRdb's version of the immuneACCESS table is confined to in-frame rearrangements and falls short of the full clone set. An unresolved V gene accounts for under half of the shortfall where checked; the remainder is of unknown origin. Clone size and the V and J calls come from that table; the DNA yielded D and trimming. The sample table holds 150,000 to 200,000 clones, of which around 72% were seen once. The ten largest account for 2.5% to 3.5% of the sample.

This clonotype was obtained from a woman of 80 years or more with acute or convalescent COVID-19. Source material: peripheral blood. The chain joins TRBV7-9 to TRBJ2-1; the D segment could be TRBD1, given 5 matching bases. CDR3 sequence: CASSWRQYNEQFF. The DNA is as follows: TGTGCCAGCAGCTGGAGACAGTACAATGAGCAGTTCTTC.